A single sample gave rise to the 26 T cell receptor beta chains below, sequenced in a study of blood T cell repertoires in COVID-19. Assay: immunoSEQ multiplex PCR; the TCRdb copy retains only in-frame clones and omits some. The table records around 99,000 clones, more than 80% of them present only once. Sequenced: peripheral blood. The receptors shown here come from a man aged 35 to 55 with active or convalescent COVID-19.

The rearrangement joins TRBV5-1 to TRBJ2-1; D is ambiguous. CDR3 length: 14 amino acids. CDR1 SGHRS and CDR2 YFSETQ come from the germline V gene. V dropped 3 bases and J dropped 6 bases, with 13 bases sitting between them. CDR3 amino acids: CASSSQLLGNEQFF. The CDR3, as DNA: TGCGCCAGCAGCTCACAACTACTTGGCAATGAGCAGTTCTTC.

The gene calls are TRBV9 and TRBJ2-2, with a possible D match to TRBD2 (5 bases). This CDR3 spans 13 amino acids. Germline V gene sequence: CDR1 SGDLS, CDR2 YYNGEE. With 7 bases removed from V and 7 bases from J, the gap between germline ends came to 14 bases. The CDR3 DNA reads TGTGCCAGCGGCTGGGGTGGAGGCGGGGAGCTGTTTTTT. It specifies CASGWGGGGELFF.

V gene TRBV12-3 or TRBV12-4 combines with J gene TRBJ1-5, with D maybe TRBD1 (5 bases). V lost 6 bases and J 5 bases, leaving 11 bases between the germline ends. The CDR3 sequence is 13 residues long. The CDR3 loop reads CASRPTGDQPQHF. CDR3 coding DNA: TGTGCCAGCAGGCCTACAGGCGATCAGCCCCAGCATTTT.

The chain is built from TRBV30 and TRBJ1-2, with a weak D call TRBD1 (5 bases). CDR3 size: 13 residues. The V gene lost 5 bases and the J gene lost 5 bases, with 15 bases spanning the gap. CDR1 is GTSNPN and CDR2 is SVGIG in the germline V gene (reference sequence). The CDR3 loop reads CAWDLAGGYGYTF. CDR3 nucleotide sequence: TGTGCCTGGGACCTTGCGGGGGGTTATGGCTACACCTTC.

At least ten counts were recorded for this clone. The chain is built from TRBV19 and TRBJ1-5; unclear D gene. Germline assignment: CDR1 LNHDA and CDR2 SQIVND (reference sequence). Trimming shortened V by 7 bases and J by 3 bases, and 10 bases separated the two germline ends. This CDR3 contains 13 residues. The CDR3 here is CASNEAANQPQHF. CDR3 in DNA: TGTGCCAGTAATGAGGCCGCCAATCAGCCCCAGCATTTT.

CDR3: CASSLAGGRADTQYF. The CDR3 DNA is TGTGCCAGCAGTTTAGCGGGAGGGCGGGCAGATACGCAGTATTTT. The chain is built from TRBV28 and TRBJ2-3; 9 bases fit TRBD2. Germline lookup yields CDR1 MDHEN and CDR2 SYDVKM. CDR3 length: 15 residues. With 2 bases clipped from V and 4 bases from J, the junction kept 4 bases outside the gene matches.

The gene calls are TRBV6-4 and TRBJ2-1; 10 positions match TRBD2. The CDR3 sequence is 15 residues long. Germline V lookup: CDR1 MRHNA, CDR2 SNTAGT. Trimming at V came to 6 bases and at J to 9 bases, leaving 11 bases not matched to a gene. The CDR3 DNA reads as TGTGCCAGCAGCCGCTCTAGCGGGAGCATTGGTGAGCAGTTCTTC. This gives the protein CASSRSSGSIGEQFF.

The chain recombines TRBV14 with TRBJ1-1; 7 positions match TRBD1. V trimming: 8 bases; J trimming: 5 bases; junction bases outside the gene matches: 5. The CDR3 length is 12 residues. CDR1 SGHDN and CDR2 FVKESK come from the germline V gene. The CDR3 reads CASGFRGTEAFF. The CDR3 nucleotides read TGTGCCAGCGGTTTCAGGGGGACTGAAGCTTTCTTT. The variable domain in full, completed from reference TRBV14 and TRBJ1-1, reads EAGVTQFPSHSVIEKGQTVTLRCDPISGHDNLYWYRRVMGKEIKFLLHFVKESKQDESGMPNNRFLAERTGGTYSTLKVQPAELEDSGVYFCASGFRGTEAFFGQGTRLTVV.

The rearrangement uses TRBV30 and TRBJ2-1, with 12 positions matching TRBD2. This CDR3 region has 14 residues. CDR1 and CDR2 (germline): GTSNPN, SVGIG (reference sequence). V was pared by 7 bases and J by 4 bases, with 5 bases of the junction left unmatched. Written as DNA, the CDR3 is TGTGCCTCGCGGACTAGCGGGGCTTACAATGAGCAGTTCTTC. Its protein is CASRTSGAYNEQFF. The full variable domain, with the rest looked up from reference TRBV30 and TRBJ2-1, is SQTIHQWPATLVQPVGSPLSLECTVEGTSNPNLYWYRQAAGRGLQLLFYSVGIGQISSEVPQNLSASRPQDRQFILSSKKLLLSDSGFYLCASRTSGAYNEQFFGPGTRLTVL.

The chain links TRBV24-1 to TRBJ1-5; maybe TRBD1 (6 bases). CDR1 and CDR2 (germline): KGHDR, SFDVKD. V was trimmed by 3 bases and J by 12 bases, leaving 17 bases between them. The CDR3 totals 14 residues. The CDR3 spells CATSDGGSTGLQHF. CDR3 DNA: TGTGCCACCAGTGATGGCGGGTCTACAGGGCTCCAGCATTTT.

This chain joins TRBV24-1 and TRBJ1-1; D is perhaps TRBD1 (6 bases). V lost 7 bases to trimming and J lost 3 bases, with 14 bases between them. CDR3 length: 14 amino acids. Germline CDR1 reads KGHDR; CDR2 reads SFDVKD. CDR3 protein: CATSLGGGDTEAFF. CDR3 nucleotides: TGTGCCACCAGCCTGGGAGGGGGGGACACTGAAGCTTTCTTT.

The V gene is TRBV7-2, the J gene TRBJ1-6; tentative D call: TRBD1 (6 bases). V lost 1 base and J lost 6, with 10 bases in between. Germline V gene lookup returns CDR1 SGHTA and CDR2 FQGNSA. This CDR3 spans 15 amino acids. This CDR3 reads CASSLVGGGNSPLHF. In DNA form, the CDR3 reads TGTGCCAGCAGCTTAGTGGGAGGGGGTAATTCACCCCTCCACTTT.

V gene TRBV10-1 combines with J gene TRBJ2-3, with D possibly being TRBD2 (6 bases). The CDR3 extends over 15 amino acids. Germline V CDR1 and CDR2: WNHNN, SYGVQD (reference sequence). Trimming stripped 4 bases from V and 2 bases from J, with 13 bases between. The CDR3 DNA sequence: TGCGCCAGCAGTGGGTTCGGGGGTACCACAGATACGCAGTATTTT. It yields the protein CASSGFGGTTDTQYF.

This rearrangement joins TRBV10-3 to TRBJ1-1; no clear D. The CDR3 has 13 residues. Germline lookup yields CDR1 ENHRY and CDR2 SYGVKD. Trimming cost V 8 bases and J 2 bases, with 12 bases left between them. This CDR3 reads CAIERQFNTEAFF. The CDR3 DNA follows: TGTGCCATCGAACGCCAGTTCAACACTGAAGCTTTCTTT.

The V and J genes are TRBV28 and TRBJ1-1; no reliable D call. There are 12 residues in the CDR3. V was clipped by 7 bases and J by 5 bases, with 11 bases between them. Looked up from germline, CDR1 is MDHEN and CDR2 is SYDVKM. The CDR3 bases are TGTGCCAGCACCACGAGCGGGACTGAAGCTTTCTTT. Its translation: CASTTSGTEAFF.

The rearrangement links TRBV28 to TRBJ2-5; 8 bases line up with TRBD1. Germline assignment: CDR1 MDHEN and CDR2 SYDVKM. V lost 5 bases to trimming and J lost 5 bases; unmatched junction nucleotides: 4. The CDR3 sequence is 13 residues long. The CDR3 DNA reads TGTGCCAGCAGTCGACAGGGGTCGGAGACCCAGTACTTC. Translation gives CASSRQGSETQYF.

This clone was picked up one time. The genes are TRBV29-1 and TRBJ1-5, with 12 bases fitting TRBD1. CDR3 length equals 18 residues. J was trimmed by 0 bases and V by 4 bases; bases with no gene match: 10. From germline, CDR1 is SQVTM and CDR2 ANQGSEA. This CDR3 is CSVGEGTGGLVSNQPQHF. The CDR3 bases are TGCAGCGTTGGGGAGGGGACAGGGGGCTTAGTTAGCAATCAGCCCCAGCATTTT.

This chain connects TRBV7-2 to TRBJ2-1; 10 positions match TRBD2. The CDR3 loop spans 17 amino acids. Germline values: CDR1 SGHTA, CDR2 FQGNSA. The ends lost 2 bases at V and 6 bases at J; junction bases unmatched: 10. This CDR3 is CASSLRGLAGDINEQFF. DNA of the CDR3: TGTGCCAGCAGCTTACGAGGGCTAGCGGGAGACATCAATGAGCAGTTCTTC.

The chain joins TRBV5-1 to TRBJ2-1, with TRBD1 matching 10 bases. Trimming removed 3 bases from V and 2 bases from J; junction bases left unmatched: 14. The CDR3 extends over 19 amino acids. Germline V gene lookup returns CDR1 SGHRS and CDR2 YFSETQ. DNA of the CDR3: TGCGCCAGCAGCTCCAGTATGCCGGGACAGGGGACCCCCTACAATGAGCAGTTCTTC. This translates into CASSSSMPGQGTPYNEQFF.

The chain uses TRBV12-5 and TRBJ2-2, with D possibly being TRBD2 (5 bases). The V gene lost 7 bases and the J gene lost 2 bases, with 11 bases spanning the gap. Per germline, CDR1 LGHNT and CDR2 FRNRAP. This CDR3 has 14 residues. CDR3 coding DNA: TGTGCTAGTGCTCAGGACTCTAACACCGGGGAGCTGTTTTTT. Protein product: CASAQDSNTGELFF.

The V call is TRBV29-1, the J call TRBJ1-2, with 8 bases that match TRBD1. V dropped 3 bases and J dropped 6; count of bases not matched to a gene: 6. CDR3 length: 13 residues. Germline CDR1 SQVTM, CDR2 ANQGSEA. The CDR3 bases are TGCAGCGTTGACCGGACAGGGTACAATGGCTACACCTTC. Protein: CSVDRTGYNGYTF.

This clone appeared a single time. The chain links TRBV5-4 to TRBJ2-3; maybe TRBD2 (6 bases). Trimming took off 10 bases at V and 2 bases at J, with 17 bases between the two ends. CDR1 and CDR2 (germline): SGHNT, YYREEE (reference sequence). The CDR3 is 14 amino acids. CDR3 DNA sequence: TGTGCCGGAGGGGTATATGGGATCACAGATACGCAGTATTTT. Amino acid sequence: CAGGVYGITDTQYF.

This clone was found a few times. V is TRBV18 and J is TRBJ2-2, with 7 nucleotides matching TRBD2. The V gene's germline CDR1 is KGHSH and CDR2 LQKENI. The junction had 1 base not matched to a gene; V was cut back by 2 bases and J by 1 base. This CDR3 spans 15 amino acids. The CDR3: CASSPERGNTGELFF. DNA of the CDR3: TGTGCCAGCTCACCAGAGCGGGGGAACACCGGGGAGCTGTTTTTT.

The V gene is TRBV11-2, the J gene TRBJ2-7; a possible D gene is TRBD2 (6 bases). Germline CDR1 reads SGHAT; CDR2 reads FQNNGV. Trimming pared 4 bases from V and 2 bases from J, leaving 15 bases between. This CDR3 is built from 15 residues. The CDR3 reads CASSSPDYLTYEQYF. The CDR3 DNA is TGTGCCAGCAGCTCTCCGGACTATCTGACCTACGAGCAGTACTTC.

V usage is TRBV7-2 and J usage is TRBJ2-5; D might be TRBD1 (7 bases). This CDR3 spans 16 amino acids. From germline, CDR1 is SGHTA and CDR2 FQGNSA. V lost 5 bases and J 0 bases, leaving 16 bases between the germline ends. Here the CDR3 DNA reads TGTGCCAGCAGCAGAACAGGGGCGGGGTACCAAGAGACCCAGTACTTC. Its protein product is CASSRTGAGYQETQYF.

This clone was found a few times. This sample includes further DNA sequences coding for the same CDR3. V usage is TRBV7-3 and J usage is TRBJ1-1; the D gene is possibly TRBD1 (6 bases). V shed 4 bases and J shed 0 bases, with 6 bases lying between them. CDR1 SGHTA and CDR2 FQGTGA come from the germline V gene. This CDR3 spans 13 amino acids. CDR3 residues: CASSWTVNTEAFF. Written as DNA, the CDR3 is TGTGCCAGCAGCTGGACAGTGAACACTGAAGCTTTCTTT.